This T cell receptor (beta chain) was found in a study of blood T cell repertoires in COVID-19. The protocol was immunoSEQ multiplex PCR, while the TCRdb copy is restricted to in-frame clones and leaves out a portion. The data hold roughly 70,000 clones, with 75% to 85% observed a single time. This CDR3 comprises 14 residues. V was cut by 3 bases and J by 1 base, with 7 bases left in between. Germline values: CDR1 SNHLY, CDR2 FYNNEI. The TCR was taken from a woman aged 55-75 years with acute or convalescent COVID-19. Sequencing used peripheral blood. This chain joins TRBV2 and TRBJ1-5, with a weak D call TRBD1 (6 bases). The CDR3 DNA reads TGTGCCAGCAGTGACGGACAGAGCAATCAGCCCCAGCATTTT. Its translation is CASSDGQSNQPQHF.